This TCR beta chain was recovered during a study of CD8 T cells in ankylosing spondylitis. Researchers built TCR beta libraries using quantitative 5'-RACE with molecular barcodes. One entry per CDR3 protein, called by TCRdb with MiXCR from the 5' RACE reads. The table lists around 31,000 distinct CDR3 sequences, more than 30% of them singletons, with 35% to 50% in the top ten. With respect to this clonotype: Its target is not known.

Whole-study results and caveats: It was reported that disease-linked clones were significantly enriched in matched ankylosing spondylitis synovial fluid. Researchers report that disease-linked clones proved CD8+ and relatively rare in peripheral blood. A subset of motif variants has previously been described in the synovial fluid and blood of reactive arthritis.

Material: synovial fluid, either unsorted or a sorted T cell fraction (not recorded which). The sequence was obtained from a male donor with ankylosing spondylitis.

The CDR3 sequence is CASSPGTGGDPSDTQYF. CDR3 bases: TGTGCCAGCAGCCCCGGGACAGGGGGCGATCCTTCAGATACGCAGTATTTT. The J gene is TRBJ2-3, the V gene TRBV7-6; 12 nucleotides agree with TRBD1. Germline CDR1 reads SGHVS; CDR2 reads FNYEAQ. The V gene end was trimmed by 5 bases and the J gene end by 4 bases; junction bases not matched to a gene: 10. The CDR3 runs 17 residues.